The entry that follows covers one T cell receptor beta chain sequence. The sample originates from a study of T cell changes during pregnancy in multiple sclerosis. The germline V gene encodes CDR1 SGHVS and CDR2 FQNEAQ. Trimming at V came to 5 bases and at J to 7 bases, leaving 5 bases not matched to a gene. CDR3 length equals 13 residues. Clones were read by immunoSEQ multiplex PCR, and TCRdb kept only the in-frame ones, dropping some. The sample shows about 55,000 clones, 85% to 90% of them seen only once. The TCR originated in a female donor with multiple sclerosis, enrolled in a pregnancy study. This material consisted of CD4+ T cells from peripheral blood mononuclear cells, taken in the first trimester of pregnancy. The chain combines TRBV7-8 with TRBJ1-5, with 7 bases aligning to TRBD1. The CDR3 loop reads CASSARQGQPQHF. The CDR3 region has the DNA TGTGCCAGCAGCGCGAGACAGGGCCAGCCCCAGCATTTT.